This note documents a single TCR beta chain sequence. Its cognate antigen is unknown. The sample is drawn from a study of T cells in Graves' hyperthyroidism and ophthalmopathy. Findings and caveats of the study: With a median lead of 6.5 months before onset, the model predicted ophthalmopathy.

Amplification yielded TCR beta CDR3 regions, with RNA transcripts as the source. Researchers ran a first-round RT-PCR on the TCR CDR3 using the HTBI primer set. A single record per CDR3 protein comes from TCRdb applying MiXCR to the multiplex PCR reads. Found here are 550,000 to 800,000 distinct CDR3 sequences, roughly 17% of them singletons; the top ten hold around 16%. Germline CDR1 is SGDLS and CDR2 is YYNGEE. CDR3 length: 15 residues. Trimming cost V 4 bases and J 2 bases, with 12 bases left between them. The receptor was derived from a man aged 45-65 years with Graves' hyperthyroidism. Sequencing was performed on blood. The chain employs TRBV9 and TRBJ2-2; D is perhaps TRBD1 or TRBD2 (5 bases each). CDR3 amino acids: CASSPRDVNTGELFF. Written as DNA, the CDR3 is TGTGCCAGCAGCCCGAGGGACGTTAACACCGGGGAGCTGTTTTTT.